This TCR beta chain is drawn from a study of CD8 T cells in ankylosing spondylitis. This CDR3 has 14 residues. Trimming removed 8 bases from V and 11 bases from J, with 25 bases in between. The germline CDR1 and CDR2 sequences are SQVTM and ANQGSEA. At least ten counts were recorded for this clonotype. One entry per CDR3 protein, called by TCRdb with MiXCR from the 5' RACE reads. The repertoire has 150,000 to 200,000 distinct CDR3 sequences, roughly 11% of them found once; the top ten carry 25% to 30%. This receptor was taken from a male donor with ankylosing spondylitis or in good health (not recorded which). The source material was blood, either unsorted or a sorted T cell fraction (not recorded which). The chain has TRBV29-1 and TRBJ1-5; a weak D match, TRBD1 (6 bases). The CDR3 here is CSPWGATVHRAQHF. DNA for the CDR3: TGCAGCCCTTGGGGGGCGACCGTCCACAGGGCCCAGCATTTT. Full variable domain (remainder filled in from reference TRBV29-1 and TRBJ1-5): SAVISQKPSRDICQRGTSLTIQCQVDSQVTMMFWYRQQPGQSLTLIATANQGSEATYESGFVIDKFPISRPNLTFSTLTVSNMSPEDSSIYLCSPWGATVHRAQHFGDGTRLSIL.